Each of the 19 T cell receptor beta chains below was sequenced from the same sample in a study of T cell changes during pregnancy in multiple sclerosis. Assay: immunoSEQ multiplex PCR; the TCRdb copy retains only in-frame clones and omits some. The sample yields 120,000 or so clones, roughly 92% seen once. The sample consisted of peripheral blood, taken before pregnancy. These receptors all stem from a female donor with multiple sclerosis, enrolled in a pregnancy study.

The chain has TRBV5-1 and TRBJ2-1; TRBD2 agrees at 10 bases. V lost 0 bases to trimming and J lost 7 bases; unmatched junction nucleotides: 7. The germline V gene has CDR1 SGHRS and CDR2 YFSETQ. The CDR3 extends over 16 amino acids. DNA of the CDR3: TGCGCCAGCAGCTTGGGTGCTAGCGGGAGACGGAATGAGCAGTTCTTC. Its translation is CASSLGASGRRNEQFF. The entire variable domain, with the rest obtained from reference TRBV5-1 and TRBJ2-1, is as follows: KAGVTQTPRYLIKTRGQQVTLSCSPISGHRSVSWYQQTPGQGLQFLFEYFSETQRNKGNFPGRFSGRQFSNSRSEMNVSTLELGDSALYLCASSLGASGRRNEQFFGPGTRLTVL.

The chain couples TRBV9 to TRBJ1-4; TRBD1 might be the D (6 bases). Between the trimmed V and J ends, which lost 2 bases and 5 bases, there was a span of 10 bases. The CDR3 spans 14 residues. Germline CDR1 and CDR2: SGDLS and YYNGEE. The CDR3 sequence is CASSVGQGNEKLFF. CDR3 nucleotides: TGTGCCAGCAGCGTTGGCCAGGGGAATGAAAAACTGTTTTTT.

The rearrangement links TRBV19 to TRBJ1-1; D is unresolved. Trimming cost V 1 base and J 5 bases, with 17 bases left between them. The germline CDR1 and CDR2 sequences are LNHDA and SQIVND (reference sequence). The CDR3 loop spans 16 amino acids. CDR3 sequence reads: CASSIALMRSPTEAFF. In DNA form, the CDR3 reads TGTGCCAGTAGTATAGCGCTCATGAGGAGCCCAACTGAAGCTTTCTTT.

This chain links TRBV6-5 with TRBJ1-1; 7 positions match TRBD1. This CDR3 contains 14 residues. Germline V CDR1 and CDR2: MNHEY, SVGAGI. V lost 5 bases and J lost 9; bases outside the gene matches: 12. DNA of the CDR3: TGTGCCAGCAGTACACGGGACAGCAAGAGTAAAGCTTTCTTT. Protein product: CASSTRDSKSKAFF.

This chain uses TRBV28 with TRBJ2-5, with D maybe TRBD2 (7 bases). V was trimmed by 8 bases and J by 3 bases, leaving 19 bases between them. Per the germline V gene, CDR1 is MDHEN and CDR2 is SYDVKM. The CDR3 sequence is 15 residues long. CDR3 nucleotide sequence: TGTGCCAGCCGCCCGGGGGGCGTTGGGAAAGAGACCCAGTACTTC. It is translated as CASRPGGVGKETQYF.

The chain joins TRBV10-3 to TRBJ2-7; 8 positions agree with TRBD2. Trimming took 3 bases from V and 5 from J; bases not matched to a gene: 12. CDR3 length: 16 amino acids. Germline V gene lookup returns CDR1 ENHRY and CDR2 SYGVKD. The CDR3: CAISDPGGGQPNEQYF. The CDR3 DNA is TGTGCCATCAGTGACCCCGGGGGGGGGCAGCCGAACGAGCAGTACTTC.

This sequence joins TRBV9 and TRBJ2-5, with a tentative D call TRBD2 (5 bases). Germline-derived CDR1 and CDR2 are SGDLS and YYNGEE. The CDR3 totals 16 residues. V dropped 4 bases and J dropped 5 bases, with 21 bases sitting between them. The CDR3 nucleotides read TGTGCCAGCAGCCCCGGTGGCCCACTAGGACGGGAGACCCAGTACTTC. Translated, it gives CASSPGGPLGRETQYF.

The chain uses TRBV7-9 and TRBJ1-2, with a tentative D call TRBD1 (5 bases). Trimming took off 2 bases at V and 9 bases at J, with 13 bases between the two ends. The CDR3 length is 13 residues. Germline V gives CDR1 SEHNR, CDR2 FQNEAQ (reference sequence). CDR3 nucleotides: TGTGCCAGCAGCTTATGGCAGGGTGAAAGCTACACCTTC. This encodes CASSLWQGESYTF.

The chain has TRBV2 and TRBJ2-5; 14 bases line up with TRBD2. Germline CDR1 SNHLY, CDR2 FYNNEI. This CDR3 spans 13 amino acids. V was clipped by 8 bases and J by 10 bases; unmatched bases: 6. CDR3 DNA sequence: TGTGCCAGCGCCGGGACTAGCGGGGGTGACCAGTACTTC. Its protein product is CASAGTSGGDQYF. Based on the CDR3 plus reference TRBV2 and TRBJ2-5, the full variable domain is EPEVTQTPSHQVTQMGQEVILRCVPISNHLYFYWYRQILGQKVEFLVSFYNNEISEKSEIFDDQFSVERPDGSNFTLKIRSTKLEDSAMYFCASAGTSGGDQYFGPGTRLLVL.

In nucleotides, the CDR3 is TGTGCCAGCAGCCTAGCGGGGGCGCAAGAGACCCAGTACTTC. Encoded protein: CASSLAGAQETQYF. This chain links TRBV5-4 with TRBJ2-5; 10 nucleotides line up with TRBD2. The CDR3 totals 14 residues. V was pared by 4 bases and J by 2 bases, with 2 bases of the junction left unmatched. The germline gives CDR1 SGHNT, CDR2 YYREEE (reference sequence).

The V call is TRBV28, the J call TRBJ2-7, with a possible D match to TRBD2 (5 bases). The germline gives CDR1 MDHEN, CDR2 SYDVKM. There are 15 residues in the CDR3. V was pared by 7 bases and J by 1 base, with 17 bases between. CDR3 sequence: CASTPLGERSYEQYF. CDR3 bases: TGTGCCAGCACCCCTCTGGGAGAAAGATCCTACGAGCAGTACTTC.

V is TRBV5-4 and J is TRBJ2-3; D might be TRBD2 (6 bases). Germline CDR1 and CDR2: SGHNT and YYREEE (reference sequence). This CDR3 spans 15 amino acids. Trimming pared 4 bases from V and 0 bases from J, leaving 12 bases between. The CDR3 nucleotides are TGTGCCAGCAGCCTCCCCGGGGGTAGCACAGATACGCAGTATTTT. Its protein is CASSLPGGSTDTQYF.

The CDR3 spells CASSLLGQASGNTIYF. The DNA for the CDR3 is TGTGCCAGCAGTTTACTCGGTCAGGCCTCTGGAAACACCATATATTTT. The J gene is TRBJ1-3, the V gene TRBV28; no clear D. The CDR3 extends over 16 amino acids. V gave up 2 bases and J gave up 0 bases, with 11 bases separating them. Looked up from germline, CDR1 is MDHEN and CDR2 is SYDVKM.

The V call is TRBV7-8, the J call TRBJ1-5, with 8 positions matching TRBD1. CDR1 and CDR2 from the germline V gene are SGHVS and FQNEAQ. The CDR3 sequence is 16 residues long. V shed 8 bases, J shed 7 bases, and the junction held 16 bases outside the gene matches. The CDR3 sequence: CASGRTGPSVPQPQHF. CDR3 nucleotides: TGTGCCAGCGGGCGGACAGGGCCATCCGTCCCGCAGCCCCAGCATTTT. The full variable domain, in which reference TRBV7-8 and TRBJ1-5 provide the parts outside the CDR3, is GAGVSQSPRYKVAKRGQDVALRCDPISGHVSLFWYQQALGQGPEFLTYFQNEAQLDKSGLPSDRFFAERPEGSVSTLKIQRTQQEDSAVYLCASGRTGPSVPQPQHFGDGTRLSIL.

The V and J genes are TRBV7-6 and TRBJ2-7; D not certain. CDR3 length: 13 residues. From germline, CDR1 is SGHVS and CDR2 FNYEAQ. V shed 0 bases and J shed 3 bases, with 6 bases lying between them. The CDR3 nucleotides are TGTGCCAGCAGCTTAGCGCTCGGCTACGAGCAGTACTTC. Protein: CASSLALGYEQYF.

V is TRBV5-5 and J is TRBJ1-2; D is uncertain. Trimming removed 0 bases from V and 9 bases from J, with 21 bases in between. Germline V gives CDR1 SGHKS, CDR2 YYEKEE (reference sequence). The CDR3 runs 16 residues. The DNA for the CDR3 is TGTGCCAGCAGCTTGGAGCAGCCCCCCGGGGTGGGGAGCTACACCTTC. Amino acid sequence: CASSLEQPPGVGSYTF.

This clone occurred once. The chain is built from TRBV19 and TRBJ1-6, with D perhaps TRBD1 (6 bases). The CDR3 covers 13 residues. V lost 5 bases and J lost 8, with 10 bases in between. The V gene's germline CDR1 is LNHDA and CDR2 SQIVND (reference sequence). The CDR3 DNA reads TGTGCCAGTAGTGAAACAGGGTATTCACCCCTCCACTTT. As protein: CASSETGYSPLHF. Using reference TRBV19 and TRBJ1-6 for the parts outside the CDR3, the full variable domain is DGGITQSPKYLFRKEGQNVTLSCEQNLNHDAMYWYRQDPGQGLRLIYYSQIVNDFQKGDIAEGYSVSREKKESFPLTVTSAQKNPTAFYLCASSETGYSPLHFGNGTRLTVT.

This chain uses TRBV6-5 with TRBJ1-1, with D hard to call. The V gene's germline CDR1 is MNHEY and CDR2 SVGAGI. The ends were cut back, 1 base at V and 0 bases at J, with 9 bases in the middle. CDR3 length: 15 residues. The CDR3 DNA reads TGTGCCAGCAGTTACTTGGCGGGGTTGAACACTGAAGCTTTCTTT. It specifies CASSYLAGLNTEAFF.

The V call is TRBV11-3, the J call TRBJ2-3; a possible D gene is TRBD1 (5 bases). The germline gives CDR1 SGHNT, CDR2 YENEEA. Trimming took 0 bases from V and 3 from J, leaving 10 bases between them. This CDR3 has 15 amino acids. The CDR3 loop is CASSLEGKGTDTQYF. CDR3 in DNA: TGTGCCAGCAGCTTAGAAGGGAAGGGGACAGATACGCAGTATTTT.